This TCR beta chain stems from a study of blood T cells in healthy people across ages. General study points: Estimated diversity, derived from one million T cells, was regarded as an underestimate.

Looked up from germline, CDR1 is MNHEY and CDR2 is SVGEGT. The CDR3 spans 17 residues. The ends were cut back, 4 bases at V and 1 base at J, with 19 bases in the middle. Each donor was a healthy Caucasian individual from Russia, aged 6 to 90. Then a second PCR, running about 6 to 12 cycles, was carried out with a sample-barcoded 5' primer and a J-beta primer mix. The authors tagged each cDNA molecule using a template-switch adaptor with 12 random nucleotides. TCRdb reanalysed the 5' RACE reads using MiXCR and keeps one entry per CDR3 protein. Of roughly 1,300,000 distinct CDR3 sequences detected, around 59% appear once; the ten largest clones hold over 5%. To note about this clonotype: Its target is not known.

The chain has TRBV6-2 or TRBV6-3 and TRBJ1-1; the D gene is possibly TRBD1 (6 bases). The receptor was derived from a man aged 18 to 30 in good health. Sequencing input: blood. The CDR3 loop is CASSSHRDQPRNTEAFF. DNA of the CDR3: TGTGCCAGCAGTTCCCACAGGGACCAGCCTCGGAACACTGAAGCTTTCTTT.